This TCR beta chain was sequenced in a study of cytomegalovirus exposure and HLA in healthy donors (dated by TCRdb to 2016 to 2017). In terms of the full investigation: An earlier analysis of several hundred of the donors reported roughly 270 Gb of sequence data and more than 90 million unique TCR beta sequences from about 179 million T cells. An early release covering over 500 HLA-typed donors comprised about 300 gigabases of sequencing data and 65 million to 100 million unique TCR sequences. Among the roughly 410 genotyped donors, 81% belonged to the genetic ancestry cluster associated with self-reported Caucasian donors. The study was designed to test whether signatures of past pathogen exposure could be identified by cataloging public T cell receptors. The study used immunosequencing to profile the T cell repertoires of 666 subjects and linked those repertoires to cytomegalovirus serostatus. Besides the first cohort of about 730 subjects, a separate validation cohort made up of 120 different subjects was used. High-throughput TCR immunosequencing, statistical association of individual TCRs with disease status, and machine learning were combined to predict cytomegalovirus infection status. A later analysis re-examined previously published TCR beta repertoires from about 700 donors and added high-resolution HLA genotyping to investigate patterns of TCR occurrence. Rather than using new phenotypic data, the later analysis identified candidate immune exposures from TCR beta sequences and from how often those sequences occurred across donors. An earlier analysis of 587 of the donors used high-throughput TCR beta sequencing to judge whether each TCR beta V gene segment behaved as functional or pseudogenic. Donor age, sex, ethnicity and CMV serostatus were compiled together with the repertoire data. In a later genetic analysis, genome-wide SNP genotypes for about 55% of the roughly 670 donors were used, and that subset was treated as a discovery cohort. All discovery cohort repertoires had been generated on a single sequencing platform. HLA typing covered class I and class II loci at four-digit resolution. The number of typed donors differed by locus: roughly 620-630 for A, B, C, DRB1 and DQB1; approximately 540 for DQA1; some 590 for DPA1; and some 450 for DPB1. A handful of DR-DQ haplotypes were handled as single units for association and clustering because linkage in the cohort was strong. Among a few hundred genotyped donors of the cohort, an average of 235,054 unique TCR beta nucleotide sequences were sequenced per donor, around a sixth of them non-productive. On the study overall, not on this receptor specifically: Because counts were too low, under 20 rarely observed V segments, including chromosome 9 orphons, were left out of the earlier analysis of a few hundred of the donors. Because the 87-base-pair reads could not distinguish some IMGT-functional V segments, including TRBV6-2 and TRBV6-3, those segments were excluded. In the study, around 160 TCR beta chains were listed as associated with cytomegalovirus. Linkage disequilibrium might explain the correlated functional status among segregating V segments, but an unknown experimental factor could not be ruled out. In an earlier analysis of 500 to 650 of the donors, most TCR beta V segments appeared in productive rearrangements about 87% or about 30% of the time, broadly matching IMGT annotations. Because some donors lacked HLA typing at each locus, the association tests relied only on the typed subset. Presence/absence analyses assumed roughly uniform sequencing depth across donors, an assumption that may not hold. A group of highly shared sequence variants was considered likely to be a technical artifact of the sequencing pipeline. Most TCR sequences were seen in very few donors, while some public TCRs were found in many individuals. According to a later analysis, most CMV-associated TCR beta chains appeared to be HLA-restricted, and the HLA associations seemed to be driven largely by CMV exposure. Compared with equally common non-associated chains, HLA-associated TCR beta chains in a later analysis were more clonally expanded and had lower generation probabilities. In a later analysis, TCR association rates were found to vary across HLA loci, with the most associated TCRs seen for DRB1 alleles and the fewest for HLA-C alleles. CMV serostatus was the only immune exposure information available for the cohort. It was suggested by the authors that the approach could potentially be generalized to other disease states and immunological phenotypes. A further reported finding was that TCR beta sequences accurately predicted the HLA-A and HLA-B alleles for most subjects in the first cohort. Three of the identified cytomegalovirus-associated TCR beta chains were confirmed in vitro to be specific for cytomegalovirus antigens. Cytomegalovirus status was reported to be diagnosed by the classifier with high specificity and sensitivity in both the original and validation cohorts. Specific HLA alleles were associated with 16,951 TCR beta sequences at a false discovery rate of 0.05 in a later analysis. A later analysis reported that several top co-occurrence clusters appeared linked to parvovirus B19, influenza, CMV and Epstein-Barr virus. V-gene and J-gene trimming of TCR beta chains was associated with a missense DCLRE1C variant in a later genetic analysis, and the association was replicated in an independent cohort. Compared with the approximately 720-donor mean, donors in an Asian-associated ancestry cluster had fewer N-insertions in productive TCRs, according to a later genetic analysis. In this cohort, only TCR beta chains were sequenced, and detectable features were limited by the absence of alpha or paired-chain data. When HLA alleles, especially DR and DQ, strongly co-occurred, attributing TCR associations to individual alleles was difficult.

With respect to this clone: Its antigen remains undetermined. Base quality data are lacking; no much larger clone is found one base away.

The cohort was made up of 666 healthy bone marrow donors. At the time of sampling, every cohort member was nominally healthy, though immune exposures that went unrecorded were likely present. The donor was CMV seronegative and was included in the group of several hundred seronegative cohort members. A peripheral blood sample was collected from each donor, and TCR beta sequencing was performed on peripheral blood mononuclear cells. The Qiagen DNeasy Blood Extraction Kit was used to extract genomic DNA from the blood cell samples. Looking up the germline V gene (reference sequence) yields CDR1 SEHNR and CDR2 FQNEAQ. The CDR3 numbers 16 residues from cysteine through phenylalanine. Only the CDR3 DNA is retained, 48 bases long and in frame from the first base. For this chain, trimming is 4 bases at the V end and 0 bases at the J end, and the number of junction bases without a gene match is 7. The library was built by means of the immunoSEQ multiplex PCR assay. A mixture of 60 forward primers for TCR Vbeta segments and 13 reverse primers for TCR Jbeta segments was used in the multiplex PCR. Amplification of the CDR3 region of rearranged TCR beta genes was performed with a multiplex PCR assay on genomic DNA. On the Illumina HiSeq System, the amplified TCR beta libraries were sequenced as 87-base-pair reads. The paper's processing steps were these. A later analysis counted about 80 million unique TCR beta chains across the 600 to 850 repertoires, and approximately 11 million of these chains were shared by at least two donors. Raw reads were error-corrected and collapsed into unique sequences with a nearest-neighbor algorithm that merged closely related sequences to remove PCR and sequencing errors. CDR3 sequences were aligned to IMGT reference sequences to assign V, D and J gene segments. For a sequence to be retained, a match of at least six nucleotides to both a V gene segment and a J gene segment was required. Rearrangements were called productive when the CDR3 lacked stop codons and stayed in frame with V and J; all others were non-productive. Following IMGT convention, CDR3 was defined as the stretch from the second conserved V-encoded cysteine up to the conserved J-encoded phenylalanine. The earlier analysis of about 500 of the donors excluded sequences that lacked an unambiguous match to a single V gene segment. An earlier analysis of a few hundred of the donors classified V segments as functional when productive rearrangements were above 56.7% and as segregating when the standard deviation between donors was above 5%. A statistical classification framework was built to diagnose cytomegalovirus status from the catalog of TCR beta chain sequences. V and J gene assignment, in a later analysis, came from comparing TCR nucleotide sequences with IMGT/GENE-DB human TR gene sequences. A later analysis assigned CDR3 sequences and most-parsimonious VDJ recombination scenarios with the TCRdist pipeline. In a later analysis, every TCR beta chain was defined by the combination of its CDR3 amino acid sequence and its V-gene family, and reads without a unique V-gene family were dropped. To address suspected cross-contamination and a sequencing artifact, a later analysis removed approximately 590 highly shared, low-generation-probability nucleotide sequences. In a later analysis, a clonal expansion index for each public chain was calculated from normalized within-repertoire ranks of inferred template counts. Generation probabilities in a later analysis came from a VDJ recombination model fitted to out-of-frame rearrangements, and those results were checked against IGoR. In a later analysis, hypergeometric tests were used to score TCR-TCR, TCR-HLA and TCR-CMV co-occurrence, with a repertoire-size bias correction applied to TCR pairs. To estimate false discovery rates, a later analysis permuted the HLA or CMV assignments 20 times. In a later analysis, co-occurring TCRs were grouped with DBSCAN, and TCRdist sequence similarity was added when clustering was performed within HLA-allele-positive subsets. Repertoires with fewer than 30,000 or more than 120,000 public chains, plus five repertoires with anomalous nucleotide sharing, were excluded from co-occurrence clustering. TCRdb re-hosts the immuneACCESS table, in-frame sequences only. Its copies lack some clones; in the studies checked, an unresolved V gene accounts for under half of them, and the cause for the rest is not known. The V and J calls and the clone size are those of that table, but D and trimming were determined from the DNA. The sample table holds 160,000 or so clones, of which about 80% were seen once. Approximately 4.8% of the sample comes from the top ten.

The sequence was obtained from a man younger than 40 in good health and CMV-seronegative. Material: PBMCs. The chain is encoded by TRBV7-9 joined to TRBJ2-3; TRBD2 aligns with 7 central bases. The CDR3 region reads CASSSLGGPSTDTQYF. The sequenced DNA is TGTGCCAGCAGCTCCCTGGGAGGGCCTAGCACAGATACGCAGTATTTT.